This TCR beta chain was sequenced in a study of T cell responses to AZD1222 COVID-19 vaccine. Study observations and caveats: Just 5 or 6 AZD1222 recipients tested seropositive at baseline. The study found Spike-specific TCR breadth and depth rose after two AZD1222 doses. Donors skewed white British and female; clonal diversity was possibly underestimated. Sampled repertoires all dated from after the peak T cell response.

Measured with immunoSEQ multiplex PCR; TCRdb has only the in-frame clones, and not every one. Seen here are 120,000 or so clones, 84% observed once, and the top ten hold 27%. With respect to this clone: The antigen remains unidentified.

Germline V gene data show CDR1 as SEHNR and CDR2 as FQNEAQ (reference sequence). Trimming cost V 5 bases and J 3 bases, with 10 bases left between them. This CDR3 has 14 amino acids. The input for sequencing was peripheral blood, taken 28 days after the second AZD1222 dose. V gene TRBV7-9 combines with J gene TRBJ1-4; the D gene is possibly TRBD1 (6 bases). The TCR comes from an adult who received the AZD1222 COVID-19 vaccine. CDR3 bases: TGTGCCAGCAGCACCAGGGGAGCTAATGAAAAACTGTTTTTT. This encodes CASSTRGANEKLFF.